Listed below are T cell receptor beta chains from one sample, sequenced in a study of blood T cell repertoires in COVID-19. Clones were read by immunoSEQ multiplex PCR, and TCRdb kept only the in-frame ones, dropping some. The table lists about 100,000 clones, about four fifths of them singletons, with around 4.5% in the top ten. What was sequenced was peripheral blood. The receptors stem from a human donor in a cohort sampled during active COVID-19. Each CDR3 is given with its conserved first and last residue. The order of the fields is D gene, clone size, J gene, V gene, CDR3 DNA, CDR3 protein. D genes are given only for firm matches. Clone size is shown for a subset of rows, as once, few, many or a class of expanded clone.

. | . | TRBJ2-2 | TRBV2 | TGTGCCAGCCAATTCCAGGGGACCGGGGAGCTGTTTTTT | CASQFQGTGELFF
TRBD2 | . | TRBJ2-7 | TRBV9 | TGTGCCAGCAGCCGGACTAGCGGGGGGCCCCGCGAGCAGTACTTC | CASSRTSGGPREQYF
. | . | TRBJ1-2 | TRBV7-9 | TGTGCCAGCAGCTTATGGGCGGCGGGAGGCTATGGCTACACCTTC | CASSLWAAGGYGYTF
TRBD1 | . | TRBJ1-3 | TRBV5-5 | TGTGCCAGCAGCTTGGTGGGGACAGCTGGAAACACCATATATTTT | CASSLVGTAGNTIYF
TRBD2 | . | TRBJ2-1 | TRBV5-1 | TGCGCCAGCAGCCTCTCCTCCGGGACTAGCGGGTACAATGAGCAGTTCTTC | CASSLSSGTSGYNEQFF
TRBD1 | . | TRBJ1-1 | TRBV14 | TGTGCCAGCAGCCACTTCGGCAGGGGGACAGCTGAAGCTTTCTTT | CASSHFGRGTAEAFF
TRBD1 | . | TRBJ2-1 | TRBV5-5 | TGTGCCAGCAGCCCTACCGGGACAGGGGATTCCTATGAGCAGTTCTTC | CASSPTGTGDSYEQFF
TRBD1 | . | TRBJ2-5 | TRBV5-1 | TGCGCCAGCCGAATACAGGGGGCTGGAGAGACCCAGTACTTC | CASRIQGAGETQYF
TRBD1 | . | TRBJ2-7 | TRBV9 | TGTGCCAGCAGCGTAGATTTTGGGACAGTTCTTAACGAGCAGTACTTC | CASSVDFGTVLNEQYF
TRBD2 | . | TRBJ2-5 | TRBV9 | TGTGCCAGCAGCGTAGTTCTAGCGGGGGGTTTAGAGACCCAGTACTTC | CASSVVLAGGLETQYF
. | . | TRBJ2-4 | TRBV5-1 | TGCGCCAGCAGCTTACCTAGCGATTTAAACATTCAGTACTTC | CASSLPSDLNIQYF
. | once | TRBJ1-3 | TRBV15 | TGTGCCACCAGCAAAATAGGGACACAGAGAAACACCATATATTTT | CATSKIGTQRNTIYF
. | . | TRBJ1-2 | TRBV20-1 | TGCAGTGCTAGAACAGGGTGGGGCTACACCTTC | CSARTGWGYTF
. | once | TRBJ2-7 | TRBV3-1/TRBV3-2 | TGTGCCAGCAGCCAAGATCGTAGGACAGCGGCCAGAGCATCCTCCTACGAGCAGTACTTC | CASSQDRRTAARASSYEQYF
TRBD2 | . | TRBJ2-1 | TRBV2 | TGTGCCAGCACCCGGTCACTAGCGGGGGGGCCGAATGAGCAGTTCTTC | CASTRSLAGGPNEQFF
TRBD2 | . | TRBJ2-1 | TRBV7-9 | TGTGCCAGCACCCTTTCGGGGGGGTTCTACAATGAGCAGTTCTTC | CASTLSGGFYNEQFF
TRBD2 | . | TRBJ2-5 | TRBV7-7 | TGTGCCAGCGGGGGGGGACTTCAAGAGACCCAGTACTTC | CASGGGLQETQYF
. | . | TRBJ1-1 | TRBV18 | TGTGCCAGCTCACCAAACAGGGACACTGAAGCTTTCTTT | CASSPNRDTEAFF
TRBD1 | . | TRBJ1-5 | TRBV2 | TGTGCCAGCGGTAGGGACAGGGAAGGAGGGTGGGGCAATCAGCCCCAGCATTTT | CASGRDREGGWGNQPQHF
. | . | TRBJ2-1 | TRBV18 | TGTGCCAGCTCACTCCGGGTCCGACCGGTCGGCACCCGCTCCTACAATGAGCAGTTCTTC | CASSLRVRPVGTRSYNEQFF
TRBD1 | . | TRBJ1-6 | TRBV10-3 | TGTGCCATCAGCTTGACAGGGGGTAATTCACCCCTCCACTTT | CAISLTGGNSPLHF
. | . | TRBJ2-2 | TRBV6-5 | TGTGCCAGCAGTAGAACAGGGTCCACCGGGGAGCTGTTTTTT | CASSRTGSTGELFF
. | . | TRBJ1-4 | TRBV28 | TGTGCCAGCAGACCCGAGGCTTGGAATGAAAAACTGTTTTTT | CASRPEAWNEKLFF
. | . | TRBJ2-7 | TRBV27 | TGTGCCAGCAGTTTTCAAAACTCCTACGAGCAGTACTTC | CASSFQNSYEQYF
. | once | TRBJ1-4 | TRBV27 | TGTGCCAGCAGACCTAGCGGGGGGCGGCGGGATGAAAAACTGTTTTTT | CASRPSGGRRDEKLFF
TRBD1 | . | TRBJ2-7 | TRBV5-1 | TGCGCCAGCAGCTACGGGACAGGCCAGCTCCGATACGAGCAGTACTTC | CASSYGTGQLRYEQYF
TRBD1 | . | TRBJ2-7 | TRBV18 | TGTGCCAGCTCACCTTCCTCCTGGACAGGGGGACACGAGCAGTACTTC | CASSPSSWTGGHEQYF
TRBD1 | . | TRBJ1-6 | TRBV27 | TGTGCCACTGGACAGGTGTATAATTCACCCCTCCACTTT | CATGQVYNSPLHF
TRBD2 | once | TRBJ2-3 | TRBV5-4 | TGTGCCAGCAGCTTAAAACTAGCGGTGGGAGATACGCAGTATTTT | CASSLKLAVGDTQYF
. | . | TRBJ2-3 | TRBV5-1 | TGCGCCAGCAGCGCCCCAGGGATGAATACGCAGTATTTT | CASSAPGMNTQYF
TRBD1 | . | TRBJ2-4 | TRBV7-2 | TGTGCCAGCAGCTCCAGGGGGACCTTCGGGAACATTCAGTACTTC | CASSSRGTFGNIQYF
. | . | TRBJ1-5 | TRBV2 | TGTGCCAGCAGTGCAGGGTTTTCTAGTCAGCCCCAGCATTTT | CASSAGFSSQPQHF
. | . | TRBJ1-5 | TRBV3-1/TRBV3-2 | TGTGCCAGCAGCCAAGACCCGGCGGGCAATCAGCCCCAGCATTTT | CASSQDPAGNQPQHF
TRBD1 | . | TRBJ1-1 | TRBV2 | TGTGCCAGCAGTCAGGGGGCAGGTGAAGCTTTCTTT | CASSQGAGEAFF
TRBD2 | once | TRBJ2-3 | TRBV5-6 | TGTGCCAGCAGCTCGGGACTAGGGAGCACAGATACGCAGTATTTT | CASSSGLGSTDTQYF
. | . | TRBJ1-5 | TRBV11-3 | TGTGCCAGCAGCTTAGGCTACCGGCAGCCCCAGCATTTT | CASSLGYRQPQHF
TRBD2 | once | TRBJ2-3 | TRBV30 | TGTGCCTGGAGAGGAGCGGGGGGGGCAGATACGCAGTATTTT | CAWRGAGGADTQYF
TRBD1 | . | TRBJ2-5 | TRBV6-1 | TGTGCCAGCAGTGAAGCGCTCACAGGGGGGGAGACCCAGTACTTC | CASSEALTGGETQYF
. | . | TRBJ2-7 | TRBV5-1 | TGCGCCAGCAGCTTGGGGGGGGGCCCCTACGAGCAGTACTTC | CASSLGGGPYEQYF
. | . | TRBJ2-7 | TRBV7-9 | TGTGCCAGCAGCTCCGCCCGGGCAGGGTACTACGAGCAGTACTTC | CASSSARAGYYEQYF
TRBD1 | few | TRBJ2-7 | TRBV9 | TGTGCCAGCAGCGACGGGACAGGGGTGGACGAGCAGTACTTC | CASSDGTGVDEQYF
TRBD2 | . | TRBJ2-3 | TRBV6-5 | TGTGCCAGCAGTCACACTAGCGCCCTCACAGATACGCAGTATTTT | CASSHTSALTDTQYF
. | . | TRBJ2-1 | TRBV2 | TGTGCCAGCAGTTCATCCGGACGGACATACAATGAGCAGTTCTTC | CASSSSGRTYNEQFF
. | . | TRBJ1-2 | TRBV5-6 | TGTGCCAGCAGGCCTCGTGGCAGGATCAACTATGGCTACACCTTC | CASRPRGRINYGYTF
TRBD1 | . | TRBJ2-5 | TRBV19 | TGTGCCAGTAGTATACGGGACAGGGGGGAGACCCAGTACTTC | CASSIRDRGETQYF
TRBD1 | . | TRBJ2-3 | TRBV5-5 | TGTGCCAGCAGCCGTATAGTGAGGACAGGGGGAACAGATACGCAGTATTTT | CASSRIVRTGGTDTQYF
. | . | TRBJ1-1 | TRBV19 | TGTGCCAGTAGTATTGATAGGGGAAGTGAAGCTTTCTTT | CASSIDRGSEAFF
. | . | TRBJ2-3 | TRBV5-4 | TGTGCCAGCAGCTCTGCGGGGAGTCGCACAGATACGCAGTATTTT | CASSSAGSRTDTQYF
. | . | TRBJ1-6 | TRBV30 | TGTGCCTGGAGTGCGGCAGGGACCTATAATTCACCCCTCCACTTT | CAWSAAGTYNSPLHF
. | once | TRBJ1-2 | TRBV5-8 | TGTGCCAGCAGCTTGTCAGGGGCTACTGTGTATGGCTACACCTTC | CASSLSGATVYGYTF
TRBD2 | . | TRBJ2-5 | TRBV4-1 | TGCGCCAGCAGCCAAGCGCACGGGACTAGCGGGGGGCAAGAGACCCAGTACTTC | CASSQAHGTSGGQETQYF
. | . | TRBJ2-5 | TRBV12-3/TRBV12-4 | TGTGCCAGCAGGATGGGACTGGGGGAGACCCAGTACTTC | CASRMGLGETQYF
. | . | TRBJ2-1 | TRBV3-1/TRBV3-2 | TGTGCCAGCAGCCCTTGGGACAACAATGAGCAGTTCTTC | CASSPWDNNEQFF